This note documents a single TCR beta chain sequence. The antigen is not known. This sample is part of a study of radiation and T cells in renal cell carcinoma. Only in-frame clones appear in the TCRdb table, and some are missing; sequencing was by immunoSEQ multiplex PCR. The sample carries around 81,000 clones, 70% to 90% recorded once. The CDR3 sequence is 13 residues long. The germline V gene has CDR1 SNHLY and CDR2 FYNNEI. V shed 4 bases and J shed 6 bases, with 9 bases lying between them. Regarding time point: blood 4 weeks post-SBRT, at nephrectomy. Treatment meaning: 15 Gy SBRT to primary tumor, nephrectomy 4 weeks later. Nephrectomy followed 15 Gy stereotactic body radiation by 4 weeks. After SBRT, blood was collected at 2 and 4 weeks, plus baseline. Whole-study findings and limits: Baseline intratumoral clonotype presence is unknown without pretreatment biopsies. Top tumor clonotypes rose in blood 2 weeks post-radiation, then contracted.

The rearrangement links TRBV2 to TRBJ1-4; D not certain. This clonotype originated in a man aged 45 to 65 with renal cell carcinoma. Sequenced material: blood, taken from a patient whose treatment included radiotherapy and nephrectomy. CDR3 sequence (DNA): TGTGCCAGCAGTGCTCTCCAGGATGAAAAACTGTTTTTT. Translating gives CASSALQDEKLFF.